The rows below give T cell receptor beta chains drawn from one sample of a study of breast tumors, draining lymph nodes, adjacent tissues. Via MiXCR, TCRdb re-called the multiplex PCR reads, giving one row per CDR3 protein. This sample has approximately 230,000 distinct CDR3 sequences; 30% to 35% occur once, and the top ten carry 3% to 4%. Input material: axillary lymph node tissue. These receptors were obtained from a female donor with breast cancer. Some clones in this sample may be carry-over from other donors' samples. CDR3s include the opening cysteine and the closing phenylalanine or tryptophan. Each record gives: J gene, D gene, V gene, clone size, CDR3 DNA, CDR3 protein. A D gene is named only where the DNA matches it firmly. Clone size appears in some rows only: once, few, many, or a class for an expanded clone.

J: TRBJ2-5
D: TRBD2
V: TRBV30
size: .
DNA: TGTGCCTGGGGACTAGCGGGAGTCCAAGAGACCCAGTACTTC
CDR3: CAWGLAGVQETQYF

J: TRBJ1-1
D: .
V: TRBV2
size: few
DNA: TGTGCCAGCATGAGGGCAGGCTCTCGGCAGAACACTGAAGCTTTCTTT
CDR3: CASMRAGSRQNTEAFF

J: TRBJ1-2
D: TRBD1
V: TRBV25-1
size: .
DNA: TGTGCTAGAGATTCGCGGGACAGGGGATGGTATGGCTACACCTTC
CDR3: CARDSRDRGWYGYTF

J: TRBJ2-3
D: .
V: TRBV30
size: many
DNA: TGTGCCTGGAGTAGTGTGACCCATACGCAGTATTTT
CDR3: CAWSSVTHTQYF

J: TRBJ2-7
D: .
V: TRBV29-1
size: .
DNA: TGCAGCCTTATCGGCGTCTACGAGCAGTACTTC
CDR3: CSLIGVYEQYF

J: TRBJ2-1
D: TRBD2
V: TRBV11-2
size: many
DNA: TGTGCCAGCAGCCAGACTAGCGGGCTTTACAATGAGCAGTTCTTC
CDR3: CASSQTSGLYNEQFF

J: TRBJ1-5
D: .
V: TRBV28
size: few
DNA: TGTGCCAGCAGCAGACCTGGGGGCAATCAGCCCCAGCATTTT
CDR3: CASSRPGGNQPQHF

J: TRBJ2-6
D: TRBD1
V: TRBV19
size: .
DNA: TGTGCCAGTATCCTAGACAGGGGCTCTGGGGCCAACGTCCTGACTTTC
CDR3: CASILDRGSGANVLTF

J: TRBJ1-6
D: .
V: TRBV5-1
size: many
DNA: TGCGCCAGCAGCTTTGAGGGTGAATCACCCCTCCACTTT
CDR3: CASSFEGESPLHF

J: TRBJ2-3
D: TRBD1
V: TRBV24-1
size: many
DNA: TGTGCCACCAGTGATCACCCCCGTGGACAGGTAAGCACAGATACGCAGTATTTT
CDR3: CATSDHPRGQVSTDTQYF

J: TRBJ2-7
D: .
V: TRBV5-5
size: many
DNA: TGTGCCAGCAGCGTAAGGACAGTCAGCTACGAGCAGTACTTC
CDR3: CASSVRTVSYEQYF

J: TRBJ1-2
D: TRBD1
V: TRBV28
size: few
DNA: TGTGCCAGCAGTCTGCCGACAGGGGCGGGGGGCTACACCTTC
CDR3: CASSLPTGAGGYTF

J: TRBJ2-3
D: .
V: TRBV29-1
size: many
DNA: TGCAGCGTCAGACCGGCCAGCACAGATACGCAGTATTTT
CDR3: CSVRPASTDTQYF

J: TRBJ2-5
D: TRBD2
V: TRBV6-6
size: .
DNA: TGTGCCACTTCACTAGCGGGGGGGGTAGAGACCCAGTACTTC
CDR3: CATSLAGGVETQYF

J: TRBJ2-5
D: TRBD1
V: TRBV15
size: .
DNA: TGTGCCACCAGCAGATCCGGGGACAGGGGAATGGAGACCCAGTACTTC
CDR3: CATSRSGDRGMETQYF

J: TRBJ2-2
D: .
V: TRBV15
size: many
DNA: TGTGCCACCAGCAGAGAGGTGAACACCGGGGAGCTGTTTTTT
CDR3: CATSREVNTGELFF

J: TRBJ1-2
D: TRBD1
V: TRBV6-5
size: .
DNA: TGTGCCAGCAGGATCAGTAAGGGGACAGAGCCGCGCTACACCTTC
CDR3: CASRISKGTEPRYTF

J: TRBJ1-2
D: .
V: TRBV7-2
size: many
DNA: TGTGCCAGCAGCTTAGGGTCTGGGGCAGCATTCTTC
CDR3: CASSLGSGAAFF

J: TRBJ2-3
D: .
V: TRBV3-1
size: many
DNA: TGTGCCAGCAGCCAAAGACGGTACACAGATACGCAGTATTTT
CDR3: CASSQRRYTDTQYF

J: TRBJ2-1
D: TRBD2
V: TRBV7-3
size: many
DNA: TGTGCCAGCAGCCGACAGTCTGGACTAGCGGGAGATCGAAATGAGCAGTTCTTC
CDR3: CASSRQSGLAGDRNEQFF

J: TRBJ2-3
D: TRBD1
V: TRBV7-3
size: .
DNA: TGTGCCAGCAGCTCCGAGGGACAGGGGGCATCAGATACGCAGTATTTT
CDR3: CASSSEGQGASDTQYF

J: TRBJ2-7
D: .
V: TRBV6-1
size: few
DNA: TGTGCCAGCAGTGAAGCCGGGGATTACGAGCAGTACTTC
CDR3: CASSEAGDYEQYF

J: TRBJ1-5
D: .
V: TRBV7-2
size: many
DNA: TGTGCCAGCAGGTCCCGGGGATCTAGCAATCAGCCCCAGCATTTT
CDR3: CASRSRGSSNQPQHF

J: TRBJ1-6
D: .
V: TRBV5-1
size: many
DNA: TGCGCCAGCAGCTTGGATGAGTTTTCACCCCTCCACTTT
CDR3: CASSLDEFSPLHF

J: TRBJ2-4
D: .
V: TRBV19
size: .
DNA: TGTGCCAGTAGTAGCGGGACAGTAAACATTCAGTACTTC
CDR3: CASSSGTVNIQYF

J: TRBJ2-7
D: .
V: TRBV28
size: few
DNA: TGTGCCAGCCCTGAACAGGCCTACGAGCAGTACTTC
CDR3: CASPEQAYEQYF

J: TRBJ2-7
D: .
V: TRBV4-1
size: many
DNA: TGCGCCAGCAGCCAAGGACTAGGCTACGAGCAGTACTTC
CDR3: CASSQGLGYEQYF

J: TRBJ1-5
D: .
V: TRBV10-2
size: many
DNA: TGCGCCAGCAGTGAAAGAAACAGGGATCAGCCCCAGCATTTT
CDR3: CASSERNRDQPQHF

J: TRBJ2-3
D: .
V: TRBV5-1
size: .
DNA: TGCGCCAGCAGGGGGTTCAACACAGATACGCAGTATTTT
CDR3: CASRGFNTDTQYF

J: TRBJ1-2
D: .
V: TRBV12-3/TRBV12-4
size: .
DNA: TGTGCCAGCAGTCCCCGGGGGAGCTATGGCTACACCTTC
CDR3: CASSPRGSYGYTF

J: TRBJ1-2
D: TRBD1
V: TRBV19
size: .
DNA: TGTGCCAGTAGTATAGGGGACAGGGTTGACTATGGCTACACCTTC
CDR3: CASSIGDRVDYGYTF

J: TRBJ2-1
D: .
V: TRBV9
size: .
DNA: TGTGCCAGCAGCGTGGGACTGTCCTACAATGAGCAGTCCTTC
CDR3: CASSVGLSYNEQSF

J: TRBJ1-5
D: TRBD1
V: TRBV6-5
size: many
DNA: TGTGCCAGCAAGATCTTAAGCGGGACAGATAGCAATCAGCCCCAGCATTTT
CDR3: CASKILSGTDSNQPQHF

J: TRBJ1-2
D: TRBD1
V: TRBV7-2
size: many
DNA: TGTGCCAGCAGCCCTTTCCCCGGGACAGGGATTGGCTACACCTTC
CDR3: CASSPFPGTGIGYTF

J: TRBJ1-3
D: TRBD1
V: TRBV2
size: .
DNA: TGTGCCAGCAGTGTCGTCGCAGGGGGCTTAAACACCATATATTTT
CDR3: CASSVVAGGLNTIYF

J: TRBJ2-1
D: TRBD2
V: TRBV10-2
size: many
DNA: TGCGCCAGCAGCCTTAGGGTGATTAGCGGGATCAATGAGCAGTTCTTC
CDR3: CASSLRVISGINEQFF

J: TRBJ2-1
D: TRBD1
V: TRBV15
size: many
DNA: TGTGCCACCAGCAGAGGGGCAGGGGGTGGTGAGCAGTTCTTC
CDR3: CATSRGAGGGEQFF

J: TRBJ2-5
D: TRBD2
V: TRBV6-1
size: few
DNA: TGTGCCAGCAGAGCGGGAGTACGAGGGGGGGAGACCCAGTACTTC
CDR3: CASRAGVRGGETQYF

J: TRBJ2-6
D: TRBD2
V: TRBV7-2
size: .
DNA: TGTGCCAGCAGCGAACTAGCGCTCAGCTCTGGGGCCAACGTCCTGACTTTC
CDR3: CASSELALSSGANVLTF

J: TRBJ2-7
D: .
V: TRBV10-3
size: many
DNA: TGTGCCACTACTCCCCGCGGACAGTCCTCCTACGAGCAGTACTTC
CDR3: CATTPRGQSSYEQYF

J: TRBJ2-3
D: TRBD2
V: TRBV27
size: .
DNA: TGTGCCACCGCGGGGGGCCGGGCCACAGATACGCAGTATTTT
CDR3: CATAGGRATDTQYF

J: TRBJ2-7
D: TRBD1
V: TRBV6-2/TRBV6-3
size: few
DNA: TGTGCCAGCAGGCGCGGGACAGGAGCCTCGGAGCAGTACTTC
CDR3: CASRRGTGASEQYF

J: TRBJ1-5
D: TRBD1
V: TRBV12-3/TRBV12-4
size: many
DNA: TGTGCCAGCAGTCAACAGGGGAGTCTTAATCAGCCCCAGCATTTT
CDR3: CASSQQGSLNQPQHF

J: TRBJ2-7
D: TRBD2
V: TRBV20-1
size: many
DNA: TGCAGTGCTAGAGGTTTGGCTAGCGGGAGCTCCTACGAGCAGTACTTC
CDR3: CSARGLASGSSYEQYF

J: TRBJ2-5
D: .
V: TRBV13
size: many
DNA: TGTGCCAGCAGCACCACAGGGTCCCAGTACTTC
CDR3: CASSTTGSQYF

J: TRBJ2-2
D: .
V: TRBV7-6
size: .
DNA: TGTGCCAGCAGCTTAGGGACCTACCTGACCGGGGAGCTGTTTTTT
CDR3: CASSLGTYLTGELFF

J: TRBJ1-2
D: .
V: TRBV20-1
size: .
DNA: TGCAGTGCAGGATCTCACAGATTGGGCTATGGCTACACCTTC
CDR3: CSAGSHRLGYGYTF

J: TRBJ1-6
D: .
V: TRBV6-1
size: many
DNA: TGTGCCGGGGGGAGCACAGCCTATTCACCCCTCCACTTT
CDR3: CAGGSTAYSPLHF

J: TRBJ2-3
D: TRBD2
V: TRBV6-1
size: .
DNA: TGTGCCAGCAGTCCCCGACTAGCGGGGGGGCGCGATACGCAGTATTTT
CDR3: CASSPRLAGGRDTQYF

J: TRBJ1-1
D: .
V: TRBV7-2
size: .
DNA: TGTGCCAGCAGCTTACCGAAGGGTGAAGCTTTCTTT
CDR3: CASSLPKGEAFF

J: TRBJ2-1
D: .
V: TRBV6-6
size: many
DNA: TGTGCCAGCAGTTACTCACCGTGGGATGAGCAGTTCTTC
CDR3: CASSYSPWDEQFF

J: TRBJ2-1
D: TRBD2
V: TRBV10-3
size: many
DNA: TGTGCCATCAGGGCTAGCGGGGGGATTGGTTTTGATGAGCAGTTCTTC
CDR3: CAIRASGGIGFDEQFF

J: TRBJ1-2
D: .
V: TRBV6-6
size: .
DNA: TGTGCCAGCAGTTATCAGGGTTGGTCTGACTATGGCTACACCTTC
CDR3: CASSYQGWSDYGYTF

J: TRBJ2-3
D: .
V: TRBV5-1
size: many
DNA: TGCGCCAGCAGCTTGGTTGGCTCCACCACAGATACGCAGTATTTT
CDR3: CASSLVGSTTDTQYF

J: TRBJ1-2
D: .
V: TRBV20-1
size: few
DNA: TGCAGTGCTACCCGGGACGGAGAACCGGCCGGCTACACCTTC
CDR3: CSATRDGEPAGYTF